The following is a TCR beta chain sequence with its context. What it binds is not known. This sample was included in a study of Tregs in tolerant kidney transplant recipients. Whole-study results and caveats: No direct test of biological reproducibility was done here. Expanding Tregs on activated donor B cells appeared to best identify donor-specific TCRbeta clones. Few patients were studied, so findings need validation in larger groups.

Unstimulated regulatory T cells (CD4+CD25+CD127-), CD4+CD25- non-regulatory cells, CD4 and CD8 cells were FACS-sorted from thawed PBMCs. Libraries were prepared by immunoSEQ multiplex PCR; TCRdb keeps only in-frame clonotypes and omits some of them. This sample has around 52,000 clones; around 80% occur once, and the top ten carry less than 5.5%. The TCR sequence derives from a human donor in good health. The sequenced sample consisted of CD4+ T cells from blood.

The CDR3 sequence is CASSKTGQGVGYTF. The CDR3 region has the DNA TGTGCCAGCAGTAAGACAGGGCAGGGGGTAGGCTACACCTTC. This chain joins TRBV28 and TRBJ1-2; TRBD1 agrees at 7 bases. J was trimmed by 8 bases and V by 5 bases; bases with no gene match: 11. CDR1 is MDHEN and CDR2 is SYDVKM in the germline V gene. There are 14 residues in the CDR3.